This T cell receptor (beta chain) emerged from a study of molecular identifiers for immune sequencing clone quantification. Previously described methods and listed TCR primers were employed for the bulk TCR libraries. Via MiXCR, TCRdb re-called the PCR reads, giving one row per CDR3 protein. Of about 65,000 distinct CDR3 sequences in the sample, approximately 18% are singletons; the top ten hold around 1.5%. CDR1 and CDR2 from the germline V gene are LNHDA and SQIVND (reference sequence). This CDR3 has 15 residues. V lost 6 bases and J lost 8; bases outside the gene matches: 11. This clonotype has a count of ten or more.

The sequence was collected from a human donor in good health. Some libraries in this study had Jurkat cell RNA spiked in. The specimen sequenced was naive CD8+ T cells from blood, with Jurkat cell RNA spiked in. Regarding subset: FACS-sorted CD8+CD4-CCR7+CD45RA+ naive T cells. The rearrangement links TRBV19 to TRBJ2-2; TRBD1 matches at 8 bases. This CDR3 is CASRNWTGIGGELFF. In DNA, the CDR3 is TGTGCCAGTAGGAACTGGACAGGGATAGGAGGGGAGCTGTTTTTT. The entire variable domain, with the rest obtained from reference TRBV19 and TRBJ2-2, is as follows: DGGITQSPKYLFRKEGQNVTLSCEQNLNHDAMYWYRQDPGQGLRLIYYSQIVNDFQKGDIAEGYSVSREKKESFPLTVTSAQKNPTAFYLCASRNWTGIGGELFFGEGSRLTVL.